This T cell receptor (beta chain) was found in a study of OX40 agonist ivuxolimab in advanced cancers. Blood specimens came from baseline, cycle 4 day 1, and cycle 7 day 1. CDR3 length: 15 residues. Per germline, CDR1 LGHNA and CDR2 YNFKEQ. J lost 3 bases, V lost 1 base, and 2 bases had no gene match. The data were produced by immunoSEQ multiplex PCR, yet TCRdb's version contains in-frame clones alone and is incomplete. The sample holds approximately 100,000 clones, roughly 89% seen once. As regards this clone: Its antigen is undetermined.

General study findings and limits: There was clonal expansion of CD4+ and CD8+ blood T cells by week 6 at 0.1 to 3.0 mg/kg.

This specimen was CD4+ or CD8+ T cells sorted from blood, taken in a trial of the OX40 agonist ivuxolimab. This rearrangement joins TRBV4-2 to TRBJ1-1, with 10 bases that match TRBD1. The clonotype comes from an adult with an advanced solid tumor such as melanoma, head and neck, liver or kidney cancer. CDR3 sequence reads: CASSQAGTGDTEAFF. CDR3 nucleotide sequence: TGTGCCAGCAGCCAAGCCGGGACAGGGGACACTGAAGCTTTCTTT.